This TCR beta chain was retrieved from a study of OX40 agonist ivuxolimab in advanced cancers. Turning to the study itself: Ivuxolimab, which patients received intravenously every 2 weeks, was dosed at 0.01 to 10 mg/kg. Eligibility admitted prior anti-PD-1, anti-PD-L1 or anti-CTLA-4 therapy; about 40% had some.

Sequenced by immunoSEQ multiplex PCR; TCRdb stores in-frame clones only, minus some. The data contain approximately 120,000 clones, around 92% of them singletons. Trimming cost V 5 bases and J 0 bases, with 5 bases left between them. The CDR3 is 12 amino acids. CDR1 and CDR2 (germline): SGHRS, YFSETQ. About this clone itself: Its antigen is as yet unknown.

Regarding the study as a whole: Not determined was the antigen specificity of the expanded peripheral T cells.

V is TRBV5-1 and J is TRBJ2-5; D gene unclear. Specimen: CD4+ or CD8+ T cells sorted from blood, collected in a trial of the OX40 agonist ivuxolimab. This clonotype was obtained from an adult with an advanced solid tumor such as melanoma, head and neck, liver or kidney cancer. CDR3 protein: CASRVDQETQYF. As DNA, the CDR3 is TGCGCCAGCAGGGTGGACCAAGAGACCCAGTACTTC.